Each of the 14 T cell receptor beta chains below was sequenced from the same sample in a study of blood T cell repertoires in COVID-19. Sequencing used immunoSEQ multiplex PCR; TCRdb keeps in-frame clones, though not all of them. The sample includes approximately 94,000 clones, almost 90% of them seen just once. The specimen was peripheral blood. All receptors come from a human donor in a cohort sampled during active COVID-19.

The rearrangement uses TRBV9 and TRBJ2-6; tentatively, D is TRBD1 (6 bases). The V and J ends lost 2 bases and 12 bases respectively, with 12 bases between them. Germline loops: CDR1 SGDLS, CDR2 YYNGEE. The CDR3 has 13 residues. The CDR3 sequence: CASSVKDSGVLTF. CDR3 bases: TGTGCCAGCAGCGTTAAGGACAGTGGCGTCCTGACTTTC. Based on the CDR3 plus reference TRBV9 and TRBJ2-6, the full variable domain is DSGVTQTPKHLITATGQRVTLRCSPRSGDLSVYWYQQSLDQGLQFLIQYYNGEERAKGNILERFSAQQFPDLHSELNLSSLELGDSALYFCASSVKDSGVLTFGAGSRLTVL.

The chain combines TRBV6-5 with TRBJ1-3; D is undetermined. The ends were cut back, 5 bases at V and 4 bases at J, with 12 bases in the middle. The germline gives CDR1 MNHEY, CDR2 SVGAGI. The CDR3 is 14 amino acids. The CDR3 coding sequence is TGTGCCAGCAGTCGGCGGGTTTGGGGAAACACCATATATTTT. Translation gives CASSRRVWGNTIYF.

The chain is built from TRBV4-2 and TRBJ2-3; TRBD2 is a possible D gene (6 bases). CDR3 length: 16 amino acids. Trimming removed 0 bases from V and 2 bases from J, with 12 bases in between. Per the germline V gene, CDR1 is LGHNA and CDR2 is YNFKEQ. The CDR3 here is CASSQDWRGSTDTQYF. In DNA form, the CDR3 reads TGTGCCAGCAGCCAAGATTGGCGGGGATCCACAGATACGCAGTATTTT.

This clone was recorded once. The chain uses TRBV18 and TRBJ2-1, with D unresolved. There are 16 residues in the CDR3. The germline CDR1 and CDR2 sequences are KGHSH and LQKENI. V was cut by 6 bases and J by 0 bases, with 15 bases left in between. CDR3 loop: CASSPKPRISYNEQFF. Written as DNA, the CDR3 is TGTGCCAGCTCCCCTAAACCTCGAATCTCCTACAATGAGCAGTTCTTC.

The rearrangement uses TRBV12-3 or TRBV12-4 and TRBJ2-5; D unresolved. V dropped 5 bases and J dropped 2 bases, with 9 bases sitting between them. The CDR3 loop spans 13 amino acids. Here the CDR3 DNA reads TGTGCCAGCAGTCCGGTCCGTCAAGAGACCCAGTACTTC. It translates to CASSPVRQETQYF.

The chain has TRBV5-1 and TRBJ2-3, with unresolved D. Trimming removed 3 bases from V and 4 bases from J, with 9 bases in between. CDR3 length: 13 amino acids. Germline V lookup: CDR1 SGHRS, CDR2 YFSETQ. CDR3 amino acids: CASSSLQSDTQYF. The DNA of the CDR3 is TGCGCCAGCAGCTCCCTCCAGTCAGATACGCAGTATTTT.

V gene TRBV30 combines with J gene TRBJ2-1, with a possible D match to TRBD2 (5 bases). Germline V lookup: CDR1 GTSNPN, CDR2 SVGIG (reference sequence). This CDR3 is built from 14 residues. V lost 4 bases to trimming and J lost 2 bases, with 12 bases between them. The CDR3, as DNA: TGTGCCTGGAAGGGCGCGGGTGCCTACAATGAGCAGTTCTTC. This encodes CAWKGAGAYNEQFF.

The chain links TRBV19 to TRBJ1-5; the D gene is possibly TRBD1 (6 bases). Trimming left V 2 bases short and J 3 bases short, with 17 bases between. From germline, CDR1 is LNHDA and CDR2 SQIVND (reference sequence). This CDR3 has 17 residues. The CDR3 loop reads CASSIYPRTESNQPQHF. CDR3 nucleotide sequence: TGTGCCAGTAGTATATATCCCCGGACAGAATCCAATCAGCCCCAGCATTTT. Filled out from reference TRBV19 and TRBJ1-5, the complete variable domain reads DGGITQSPKYLFRKEGQNVTLSCEQNLNHDAMYWYRQDPGQGLRLIYYSQIVNDFQKGDIAEGYSVSREKKESFPLTVTSAQKNPTAFYLCASSIYPRTESNQPQHFGDGTRLSIL.

The chain joins TRBV27 to TRBJ1-5, with TRBD1 as a possible D gene (6 bases). Looked up from germline, CDR1 is MNHEY and CDR2 is SMNVEV (reference sequence). V was shortened by 5 bases and J by 1 base, with 12 bases between the two germline ends. The CDR3 runs to 15 residues. CDR3 amino acids: CASSAPGQSNQPQHF. The CDR3 DNA sequence: TGTGCCAGCAGTGCTCCGGGACAAAGCAATCAGCCCCAGCATTTT.

The chain combines TRBV6-5 with TRBJ2-1, with TRBD2 matching over 8 bases. V lost 8 bases and J lost 0; bases outside the gene matches: 6. Germline V CDR1 and CDR2: MNHEY, SVGAGI. The CDR3 is 15 residues long. The CDR3 sequence: CASLRTSNSYNEQFF. The CDR3 nucleotides are TGTGCCAGCCTGAGGACTAGCAACTCCTACAATGAGCAGTTCTTC.

The CDR3 is CASSSGTSGSSADTQYF. The CDR3, as DNA: TGTGCCAGCAGCTCCGGGACTAGCGGGAGTTCGGCAGATACGCAGTATTTT. The chain links TRBV7-3 to TRBJ2-3, with TRBD2 matching over 14 bases. Losses at the gene ends were 4 bases for V and 4 bases for J; bases not matched to a gene: 7. Germline assignment: CDR1 SGHTA and CDR2 FQGTGA. This CDR3 has 17 amino acids. Full variable domain (remainder filled in from reference TRBV7-3 and TRBJ2-3): GAGVSQTPSNKVTEKGKYVELRCDPISGHTALYWYRQSLGQGPEFLIYFQGTGAADDSGLPNDRFFAVRPEGSVSTLKIQRTERGDSAVYLCASSSGTSGSSADTQYFGPGTRLTVL.

The chain links TRBV28 to TRBJ2-1; TRBD2 matches at 12 bases. Germline trimming cut 8 bases from V and 5 bases from J; bases unmatched to any gene: 10. The germline gives CDR1 MDHEN, CDR2 SYDVKM. The CDR3 contains 16 residues. DNA for the CDR3: TGTGCCAGCCGTCTTAACCTAGCGGGAGGGAACAATGAGCAGTTCTTC. Residues: CASRLNLAGGNNEQFF.

The rearrangement uses TRBV28 and TRBJ1-1; TRBD1 aligns across 9 bases. This CDR3 has 18 amino acids. Germline V CDR1 and CDR2: MDHEN, SYDVKM. V trimming: 3 bases; J trimming: 3 bases; junction bases outside the gene matches: 14. The CDR3 loop reads CASSFSWKTGGTDTEAFF. The CDR3 nucleotides read TGTGCCAGCAGTTTTTCCTGGAAGACAGGGGGGACGGACACTGAAGCTTTCTTT. The full variable domain, with the rest looked up from reference TRBV28 and TRBJ1-1, is DVKVTQSSRYLVKRTGEKVFLECVQDMDHENMFWYRQDPGLGLRLIYFSYDVKMKEKGDIPEGYSVSREKKERFSLILESASTNQTSMYLCASSFSWKTGGTDTEAFFGQGTRLTVV.

The rearrangement uses TRBV19 and TRBJ1-5, with TRBD1 as a possible D gene (5 bases). Germline CDR1 and CDR2: LNHDA and SQIVND (reference sequence). The CDR3 length is 16 residues. V was cut by 4 bases and J by 2 bases, with 15 bases left in between. The DNA for the CDR3 is TGTGCCAGTAGTAGCGACAAGGGGATCGGCAATCAGCCCCAGCATTTT. Its protein product is CASSSDKGIGNQPQHF.